One and the same sample provided the 8 T cell receptor beta chains below, sequenced in a study of metastatic and nonmetastatic thyroid tumors. No patient had received any treatment before thyroid surgery. With MiXCR, TCRdb reprocessed the PCR reads. The data hold over 70,000 clones, with roughly a sixth observed a single time. Source material: blood. The receptor set was obtained from a female donor with papillary thyroid cancer or a benign thyroid nodule (not recorded which). Some clones in this sample may be carry-over from other donors' samples.

This clone appeared many times. The rearrangement joins TRBV10-2 to TRBJ1-2, with TRBD1 matching 8 bases. The CDR3 consists of 13 residues. The germline gives CDR1 WSHSY, CDR2 SAAADI. V shed 3 bases and J 4 bases; nucleotides not matched to a gene: 1. The CDR3 nucleotides read TGCGCCAGCAGTGACAGGGGGCCCTATGGCTACACCTTC. It is translated as CASSDRGPYGYTF.

This clone was found many times. CDR3 amino acids: CASSSRQNTQYF. As DNA, the CDR3 is TGTGCCAGCAGTTCCCGACAGAATACGCAGTATTTT. The chain has TRBV11-3 and TRBJ2-3; a possible D gene is TRBD1 (5 bases). Trimming took 6 bases from V and 7 from J, leaving 11 bases between them. The CDR3 runs 12 residues. Germline V gives CDR1 SGHNT, CDR2 YENEEA.

This clone was recorded many times. This sequence joins TRBV7-8 and TRBJ1-5, with a weak D call TRBD1 (5 bases). CDR3 length: 16 amino acids. The V end lost 0 bases, the J end lost 1 base, and 10 bases lay between the germline ends. CDR1 is SGHVS, CDR2 FQNEAQ, per germline. CDR3 nucleotide sequence: TGTGCCAGCAGCTTAGCCCCCCGGGACAGCAATCAGCCCCAGCATTTT. Translation gives CASSLAPRDSNQPQHF.

The gene calls are TRBV20-1 and TRBJ1-4; 9 positions agree with TRBD1. CDR1 is DFQATT, CDR2 SNEGSKA, per germline (reference sequence). The CDR3 is 13 residues long. Trimming cost V 6 bases and J 4 bases; bases outside gene matches: 3. CDR3 sequence: CSAVGQGNEKLFF. In nucleotides, the CDR3 is TGCAGTGCGGTGGGACAGGGTAATGAAAAACTGTTTTTT.

Ten or more counts support this clone. The chain uses TRBV12-3 or TRBV12-4 and TRBJ1-1; perhaps TRBD1 as D (6 bases). The V end lost 5 bases, the J end lost 4 bases, and 17 bases lay between the germline ends. The CDR3 sequence is 15 residues long. The CDR3 nucleotides are TGTGCCAGCAGTCGATTCGGGACACCCAGCACTGAAGCTTTCTTT. Its protein is CASSRFGTPSTEAFF.

This clone was seen ten or more times. J is TRBJ2-7 and V is TRBV14; the D gene is possibly TRBD2 (6 bases). Germline CDR1 reads SGHDN; CDR2 reads FVKESK. V shed 1 base and J shed 3 bases, with 10 bases lying between them. This CDR3 is built from 14 residues. The CDR3 here is CASSQGGLIYEQYF. CDR3 bases: TGTGCCAGCAGCCAAGGGGGACTCATCTACGAGCAGTACTTC.

This clone was seen ten or more times. J is TRBJ2-1 and V is TRBV20-1; 9 positions match TRBD2. Trimming cost V 0 bases and J 4 bases; bases outside gene matches: 10. Germline V lookup: CDR1 DFQATT, CDR2 SNEGSKA (reference sequence). The CDR3 has 17 residues. The CDR3 bases are TGCAGTGCTAGAGATGCTCGAGCGGGAGGCCCATACAATGAGCAGTTCTTC. Protein sequence: CSARDARAGGPYNEQFF.

As regards this clone: An end of the junction does not agree with germline; a read error may underlie this. The chain links TRBV9 to TRBJ1-4, with a weak D call TRBD1 (6 bases). The CDR3 has 15 amino acids. From germline, CDR1 is SGDLS and CDR2 YYNGEE. CDR3 region: CANSVGDNSNEKLFF. CDR3 in DNA: TGTGCCAACAGCGTAGGGGACAATTCTAATGAAAAACTGTTTTTT.